This T cell receptor beta chain was captured in a study of OX40 agonist ivuxolimab in advanced cancers. Study context: Prior therapy, whether anti-PD-1, anti-PD-L1 or anti-CTLA-4, was allowed, and approximately 40% had some. Overall study results and limits: At 0.1 to 3.0 mg/kg and by week 6, clonal expansion occurred in CD4+ and CD8+ blood T cells.

The CDR3 has 14 residues. V was trimmed by 4 bases and J by 6 bases, leaving 13 bases between them. CDR1 and CDR2 (germline): MNHEY, SMNVEV (reference sequence). Concerning this clone itself: Its target is not known.

TCRdb keeps only in-frame clones here, not all; method: immunoSEQ multiplex PCR. The sample holds about 63,000 clones, 80% to 90% seen once. The gene calls are TRBV27 and TRBJ2-1; the D gene is possibly TRBD2 (5 bases). This TCR derives from an adult with an advanced solid tumor such as melanoma, head and neck, liver or kidney cancer. The sample here was CD4+ or CD8+ T cells sorted from blood, taken in a trial of the OX40 agonist ivuxolimab. CDR3 protein: CASSSYIRGNEQFF. CDR3 DNA sequence: TGTGCCAGCAGTTCCTACATCCGGGGCAATGAGCAGTTCTTC.